This T cell receptor beta chain is from a study of neoadjuvant nivolumab and ipilimumab in lung cancer. Study background: The combination arm added day-1 ipilimumab 1 mg/kg to nivolumab 3 mg/kg on days 1, 15, 29. Whole-study findings and limits: Resected-tumor TCR richness correlated positively with pretherapy blood richness. Only two of four nivolumab-treated tumors gained richness and clonality by surgery.

Generated by immunoSEQ multiplex PCR, the TCRdb table keeps only in-frame clones and is missing some. Here the sample spans 15,000 to 20,000 clones, approximately 79% being singletons. This clone was seen a few times. The antigen is unknown. Trimming cost V 2 bases and J 2 bases, with 14 bases left between them. The germline CDR1 and CDR2 sequences are SGDLS and YYNGEE. The CDR3 spans 16 residues. The source was tumor tissue, collected after neoadjuvant nivolumab, alone or with ipilimumab, at or shortly before surgery. The receptor was derived from an adult with non-small cell lung cancer. This rearrangement joins TRBV9 to TRBJ2-1; D might be TRBD1 or TRBD2, each matching 5 bases. This chain's CDR3 is CASSVSGDPAYNEQFF. The CDR3, as DNA: TGTGCCAGCAGCGTCTCCGGGGACCCGGCCTACAATGAGCAGTTCTTC.